This T cell receptor beta chain was recorded in a study of T cell responses to AZD1222 COVID-19 vaccine. Sequenced by immunoSEQ multiplex PCR; TCRdb stores in-frame clones only, minus some. The sample comprises about 110,000 clones, approximately 94% of which are singletons, and approximately 2.8% rests with the top ten. The CDR3 is 16 residues long. Trimming pared 2 bases from V and 0 bases from J, leaving 11 bases between. The V gene's germline CDR1 is SGHRS and CDR2 YFSETQ. The chain carries TRBV5-1 and TRBJ1-4, with D maybe TRBD1 (6 bases). The starting material was peripheral blood, obtained 28 days after the second AZD1222 dose. The source is an adult who received the AZD1222 COVID-19 vaccine. The CDR3: CASSFTGPATNEKLFF. The CDR3 bases are TGCGCCAGCAGCTTTACAGGGCCTGCAACTAATGAAAAACTGTTTTTT.